These 19 T cell receptor beta chains were all obtained from the same sample, sequenced in a study of T cells in Graves' hyperthyroidism and ophthalmopathy (dated by TCRdb to between 2018 and 2021). Library generation was performed with multiplex PCR. The instrument was an Illumina HiSeq 2000. TCR beta CDR3 regions were amplified from RNA transcripts. For the first round of RT-PCR on the TCR CDR3, the HTBI primer set was used together with the Qiagen OneStep RT-PCR kit. TCRdb redid the processing of the public reads, applying fastp at Q25 and MiXCR, and retained in-frame beta chains. For every CDR3 protein sequence, its rows merge into one entry that carries the most common genes and DNA. The sample yields more than 650,000 distinct CDR3 sequences; 12% to 15% were counted once. In total, the top ten clones hold roughly a tenth of the sample. Sequencing used blood. Receptor source: a woman aged 18-30 years with Graves' hyperthyroidism.

The chain joins TRBV24-1 to TRBJ2-5, with no clear D. CDR3 length: 13 amino acids. CDR1 and CDR2 (germline): KGHDR, SFDVKD. Trimming took 7 bases from V and 13 from J, leaving 21 bases between them. The DNA for the CDR3 is TGTGCCACCAGCCTATCGTTTTGGGGAAACCGGTACTTC. Translation: CATSLSFWGNRYF.

This clonotype was observed at least ten times. The J gene is TRBJ1-5, the V gene TRBV5-1; D may be TRBD1 (6 bases). Germline-derived CDR1 and CDR2 are SGHRS and YFSETQ. The CDR3 covers 15 residues. V was trimmed by 2 bases and J by 1 base, leaving 10 bases between them. CDR3 protein: CASSLQGESNQPQHF. For the CDR3, the DNA is TGCGCCAGCAGCTTACAGGGAGAAAGCAATCAGCCCCAGCATTTT.

The rearrangement links TRBV6-1 to TRBJ2-5; D not certain. CDR1 MNHNS and CDR2 SASEGT come from the germline V gene. V was trimmed by 5 bases and J by 6 bases, leaving 10 bases between them. This CDR3 region has 12 residues. CDR3 sequence (DNA): TGTGCCAGCAGTACCCCAGGACAGACCCAGTACTTC. It specifies CASSTPGQTQYF.

The rearrangement uses TRBV30 and TRBJ2-7, with 8 bases lining up with TRBD2. This CDR3 is 15 amino acids long. Trimming removed 3 bases from V and 2 bases from J; junction bases left unmatched: 9. CDR1 is GTSNPN and CDR2 is SVGIG in the germline V gene (reference sequence). CDR3: CAWRGRGTRTYEQYF. The CDR3 coding sequence is TGTGCCTGGAGGGGTCGGGGGACTAGGACCTACGAGCAGTACTTC.

A word on this clonotype: Possible read error: a much larger clone is one base away. J is TRBJ1-1 and V is TRBV13, with D unresolved. The germline V gene encodes CDR1 PRHDT and CDR2 FYEKMQ (reference sequence). This CDR3 has 15 residues. The CDR3 protein is CASSSNTWGVTGAFF. The DNA of the CDR3 is TGTGCCAGCAGCTCTAACACCTGGGGAGTCACTGGAGCTTTCTTT.

This clonotype was seen ten or more times. The V call is TRBV10-2, the J call TRBJ2-7, with D uncertain. Trimming shortened V by 0 bases and J by 3 bases, and 9 bases separated the two germline ends. The CDR3 length is 14 residues. The germline V gene encodes CDR1 WSHSY and CDR2 SAAADI. The CDR3 reads CASSESGRFYEQYF. The CDR3 DNA reads TGCGCCAGCAGTGAGTCCGGCAGATTCTACGAGCAGTACTTC.

Only a few counts were recorded for this clonotype. The rearrangement links TRBV20-1 to TRBJ1-1; no reliable D call. The CDR3 is 11 amino acids. V was clipped by 0 bases and J by 9 bases, with 8 bases between them. The germline V gene encodes CDR1 DFQATT and CDR2 SNEGSKA (reference sequence). The CDR3 loop reads CSARDTPQAFF. Here the CDR3 DNA reads TGCAGTGCTAGAGATACACCCCAAGCTTTCTTT.

The table lists this clonotype with many counts. The chain links TRBV12-3 or TRBV12-4 to TRBJ1-1; 7 nucleotides align to TRBD1. The CDR3 length is 14 residues. The V segment lost 6 bases and the J segment 4 bases; nucleotides outside the gene matches: 8. In DNA form, the CDR3 reads TGTGCCAGCAGCTTCCACAGGGGAGGCACTGAAGCTTTCTTT. It specifies CASSFHRGGTEAFF.

This clonotype was detected once. A much bigger clone sits one base away, suggesting this may be a read error. V and J are TRBV5-4 and TRBJ2-7; 14 positions match TRBD2. The CDR3 is made up of 16 amino acids. The germline V gene has CDR1 SGHNT and CDR2 YYREEE (reference sequence). The ends lost 2 bases at V and 5 bases at J; junction bases unmatched: 6. CDR3 DNA: TGTGCCAGCAGCTTCCGGGGACTAGCGGGAGTAGACGAGCAGTACTTC. Encoded protein: CASSFRGLAGVDEQYF.

In this sample, this clonotype turned up many times. The chain has TRBV6-4 and TRBJ2-2; D unresolved. The CDR3 sequence is 14 residues long. Trimming removed 3 bases at V and 1 base at J, with 6 bases between. Per the germline V gene, CDR1 is MRHNA and CDR2 is SNTAGT. The CDR3: CASSDPGNTGELFF. The DNA for the CDR3 is TGTGCCAGCAGTGATCCCGGGAACACCGGGGAGCTGTTTTTT.

This clonotype was seen a handful of times. V is TRBV20-1 and J is TRBJ2-5, with 10 positions matching TRBD1. Germline assignment: CDR1 DFQATT and CDR2 SNEGSKA (reference sequence). Trimming at V came to 3 bases and at J to 4 bases, leaving 8 bases not matched to a gene. The CDR3 extends over 15 amino acids. For the CDR3, the DNA is TGCAGTGCTAGTCGCTTGGACAGGGGGACAGAGACCCAGTACTTC. It codes for CSASRLDRGTETQYF.

At least ten counts were recorded for this clonotype. This rearrangement joins TRBV11-2 to TRBJ2-1; D is undetermined. CDR1 SGHAT and CDR2 FQNNGV come from the germline V gene. The V end lost 3 bases, the J end lost 6 bases, and 6 bases lay between the germline ends. This CDR3 comprises 12 residues. CDR3 DNA: TGTGCCAGCAGCTTCATATCCAATGAGCAGTTCTTC. It specifies CASSFISNEQFF.

Many counts were recorded for this clonotype. The chain is built from TRBV7-9 and TRBJ2-1; possibly TRBD2 for D (6 bases). Trimming left V 5 bases short and J 9 bases short, with 14 bases between. CDR1 and CDR2 (germline): SEHNR, FQNEAQ (reference sequence). CDR3 size: 13 residues. The CDR3 sequence is CASSPPGVVEQFF. The CDR3 DNA is TGTGCCAGCAGCCCTCCGGGGGTGGTTGAGCAGTTCTTC.

This clonotype was seen ten or more times. This chain links TRBV6-1 with TRBJ1-1, with D possibly TRBD1 on 6 matching bases. The CDR3 has 14 residues. Germline V gives CDR1 MNHNS, CDR2 SASEGT. Trimming took 6 bases from V and 8 from J, leaving 19 bases between them. CDR3 loop: CASSRNRAPQEAFF. The CDR3, as DNA: TGTGCCAGCAGCAGGAACAGGGCCCCGCAGGAAGCTTTCTTT.

This clonotype turned up a few times. This sequence joins TRBV7-3 and TRBJ2-1, with 10 bases lining up with TRBD2. The CDR3 spans 15 residues. Trimming removed 6 bases from V and 7 bases from J; junction bases left unmatched: 9. Germline-derived CDR1 and CDR2 are SGHTA and FQGTGA. DNA of the CDR3: TGTGCCAGCAGTCGAGGACTAGCGGAGCGAAATGAGCAGTTCTTC. This encodes CASSRGLAERNEQFF.

This clonotype has only one observation. V and J are TRBV28 and TRBJ2-7, with 7 bases identical to TRBD1. The CDR3 spans 13 residues. The V gene's germline CDR1 is MDHEN and CDR2 SYDVKM. Trimming cost V 5 bases and J 3 bases; bases outside gene matches: 4. For the CDR3, the DNA is TGTGCCAGCAGTACGGGACAGATCTACGAGCAGTACTTC. It encodes CASSTGQIYEQYF.

A few counts support this clonotype. V is TRBV7-2 and J is TRBJ1-4, with D tentatively TRBD1 (6 bases). Germline V gene sequence: CDR1 SGHTA, CDR2 FQGNSA. Trimming shortened V by 0 bases and J by 4 bases, and 12 bases separated the two germline ends. The CDR3 runs 16 residues. Here the CDR3 DNA reads TGTGCCAGCAGCTTAGCGCAGGGGCAGATTAATGAAAAACTGTTTTTT. Protein product: CASSLAQGQINEKLFF.

This clonotype was found many times. The chain couples TRBV30 to TRBJ2-1, with D unclear. Germline loops: CDR1 GTSNPN, CDR2 SVGIG (reference sequence). With 2 bases removed from V and 3 bases from J, the gap between germline ends came to 8 bases. The CDR3 length is 13 residues. The CDR3: CAWSRTYYNEQFF. The DNA for the CDR3 is TGTGCCTGGAGTAGGACGTACTACAATGAGCAGTTCTTC. Based on the CDR3 plus reference TRBV30 and TRBJ2-1, the full variable domain is SQTIHQWPATLVQPVGSPLSLECTVEGTSNPNLYWYRQAAGRGLQLLFYSVGIGQISSEVPQNLSASRPQDRQFILSSKKLLLSDSGFYLCAWSRTYYNEQFFGPGTRLTVL.

As concerns this clonotype: A read error may explain this, as a much larger clone is one base away. The chain is built from TRBV7-9 and TRBJ1-4; D uncertain. This CDR3 spans 17 amino acids. From germline, CDR1 is SEHNR and CDR2 FQNEAQ (reference sequence). Trimming took 7 bases from V and 2 from J, leaving 20 bases between them. CDR3 in amino acids: CASNGPELMETNEKLFF. The DNA of the CDR3 is TGTGCCAGCAACGGACCGGAGCTAATGGAGACTAATGAAAAACTGTTTTTT.